Each of the 20 T cell receptor beta chains below was sequenced from the same sample in a study of T cell repertoires in cytomegalovirus infection. MiXCR, applied by TCRdb to the reads, yields one record per CDR3 protein. The sample contains 800,000 to 950,000 distinct CDR3 sequences, less than 35% of which appear only once. These receptors have no identified antigens. This material consisted of cultured CD8+ T cells from PBMCs, taken from culture after CMV antigen stimulation. These receptor sequences come from a human donor in good health (CMV status not recorded). Some clones in this sample may be carry-over from other donors' samples.

The DNA of the CDR3 is TGTGCCAGCAGTGAGCCAGGGCCTAACACTGAAGCTTTCTTT. It is translated as CASSEPGPNTEAFF. The V gene is TRBV7-9, the J gene TRBJ1-1, with a weak D call TRBD1 (5 bases). V was pared by 6 bases and J by 2 bases, with 13 bases between. CDR3 length: 14 amino acids. Germline-derived CDR1 and CDR2 are SEHNR and FQNEAQ (reference sequence).

This clonotype was picked up a small number of times. The gene calls are TRBV28 and TRBJ2-7; 8 nucleotides line up with TRBD2. V lost 5 bases to trimming and J lost 0 bases; unmatched junction nucleotides: 9. Germline V gene sequence: CDR1 MDHEN, CDR2 SYDVKM. This CDR3 has 16 residues. CDR3 loop: CASSSGGGDSSYEQYV. DNA of the CDR3: TGTGCCAGCAGTAGCGGGGGAGGCGACAGCTCCTACGAGCAGTACGTC.

To note about this clonotype: This may stem from a read error, because a much larger clone lies one nucleotide away. The V call is TRBV7-2, the J call TRBJ2-7; 8 nucleotides line up with TRBD2. The CDR3 extends over 15 amino acids. Germline lookup yields CDR1 SGHTA and CDR2 FQGNSA. The CDR3 DNA is TGTGTCAGCAGCTTAGAGAGCGGGGGAACCTACGAGCAGTACTTC. This encodes CVSSLESGGTYEQYF.

This chain links TRBV12-5 with TRBJ1-1; D uncertain. Per the germline V gene, CDR1 is LGHNT and CDR2 is FRNRAP. The CDR3 is 11 residues long. Trimming took 7 bases from V and 4 from J, leaving 7 bases between them. CDR3 sequence: CASEFATEAFF. In DNA form, the CDR3 reads TGTGCTAGTGAATTTGCCACTGAAGCTTTCTTT.

The chain has TRBV10-3 and TRBJ1-5; D is ambiguous. The germline V gene encodes CDR1 ENHRY and CDR2 SYGVKD. The CDR3 has 13 amino acids. Trimming took off 3 bases at V and 8 bases at J, with 11 bases between the two ends. The DNA of the CDR3 is TGTGCCATCAGTGATATATTGAGGGAGCCCCAGCATTTT. This codes for CAISDILREPQHF.

This clonotype was seen once. This chain uses TRBV29-1 with TRBJ1-2, with D possibly TRBD1 on 5 matching bases. Trimming cost V 4 bases and J 7 bases, with 13 bases left between them. This CDR3 comprises 12 residues. CDR1 and CDR2 (germline): SQVTM, ANQGSEA. The CDR3 loop reads CSVGIHGGGYTF. CDR3 sequence (DNA): TGCAGCGTTGGAATACACGGGGGTGGCTACACCTTC.

This clonotype was detected a few times. The chain links TRBV6-5 to TRBJ1-1; possible D gene TRBD1, 6 bases. This CDR3 has 14 residues. CDR1 MNHEY and CDR2 SVGAGI come from the germline V gene. Trimming shortened V by 5 bases and J by 0 bases, and 10 bases separated the two germline ends. The CDR3 DNA is TGTGCCAGCAGTACGGACAGTATGAACACTGAAGCTTTCTTT. It specifies CASSTDSMNTEAFF.

This clonotype appeared a few times. The V and J genes are TRBV4-3 and TRBJ1-1, with D perhaps TRBD1 (6 bases). Germline lookup yields CDR1 LGHNA and CDR2 YSLEER. V lost 0 bases to trimming and J lost 5 bases, with 13 bases between them. The CDR3 runs to 15 residues. The CDR3, as DNA: TGCGCCAGCAGCCAAGATACAGGGCCGGTGACTGAAGCTTTCTTT. Translated: CASSQDTGPVTEAFF.

The chain joins TRBV6-2 or TRBV6-3 to TRBJ2-7, with 9 bases fitting TRBD2. J lost 5 bases, V lost 2 bases, and 4 bases had no gene match. Germline lookup yields CDR1 MNHEY and CDR2 SVGEGT. The CDR3 covers 14 residues. CDR3 sequence (DNA): TGTGCCAGCAGTTACGGGCTAGCGGGGAACGAGCAGTACGTC. Protein sequence: CASSYGLAGNEQYV.

The chain carries TRBV6-5 and TRBJ1-2, with D perhaps matching TRBD1 (6 bases). V was cut by 3 bases and J by 7 bases, with 15 bases left in between. This CDR3 region has 14 residues. Germline values: CDR1 MNHEY, CDR2 SVGAGI. The DNA of the CDR3 is TGTGCCAGCAGTTATGGACAGCTTAAGGGTGGCTACACCTTC. Protein: CASSYGQLKGGYTF.

Points on this clonotype: Without the conserved terminal phenylalanine or tryptophan, this CDR3 likely stems from a read error. V usage is TRBV6-5 and J usage is TRBJ1-1, with D maybe TRBD1 (6 bases). V was clipped by 0 bases and J by 3 bases, with 14 bases between them. Per the germline V gene, CDR1 is MNHEY and CDR2 is SVGAGI. This CDR3 region has 16 residues. Written as DNA, the CDR3 is TGTGCCAGCAGTTACTCGACACTCGGGGGCCACACTGAAGCTTTCATT. This codes for CASSYSTLGGHTEAFI.

This clonotype was detected a few times. The chain has TRBV7-6 and TRBJ2-3; D is possibly TRBD1 (6 bases). Trimming stripped 1 base from V and 0 bases from J, with 11 bases between. The germline V gene has CDR1 SGHVS and CDR2 FNYEAQ. The CDR3 contains 16 residues. CDR3 nucleotides: TGTGCCAGCAGCTTAGAGTTTAGGGGGAGCACAGATACGCAGTATTTT. This gives the protein CASSLEFRGSTDTQYF.

This clonotype was seen at least ten times. CDR3 bases: TGTGCCAGCAGCCCAGTCCCGCCCGAGACAGAAATGAACACTGAAGCTTTCTTT. Translation: CASSPVPPETEMNTEAFF. The genes are TRBV7-6 and TRBJ1-1, with a tentative D call TRBD1 (5 bases). Germline V gives CDR1 SGHVS, CDR2 FNYEAQ. Trimming removed 5 bases from V and 0 bases from J, with 22 bases in between. The CDR3 extends over 18 amino acids.

This clonotype was recorded many times. The genes are TRBV7-6 and TRBJ2-3; 9 bases align to TRBD1. The CDR3 totals 15 residues. The V gene's germline CDR1 is SGHVS and CDR2 FNYEAQ. The junction had 5 bases not matched to a gene; V was cut back by 5 bases and J by 2 bases. The CDR3 here is CASSNGQGHTDTQYF. In DNA form, the CDR3 reads TGTGCCAGCAGCAACGGACAGGGGCACACAGATACGCAGTATTTT.

This clonotype was seen at least ten times. The V and J genes are TRBV7-6 and TRBJ1-5; possible D gene TRBD1, 6 bases. The CDR3 is 14 amino acids. The V end lost 5 bases, the J end lost 9 bases, and 17 bases lay between the germline ends. Germline lookup yields CDR1 SGHVS and CDR2 FNYEAQ. CDR3 in amino acids: CASSDRQVAAPQHF. CDR3 nucleotides: TGTGCCAGCAGCGATCGACAGGTGGCTGCGCCCCAGCATTTT.

This clonotype was seen only a few times. The V call is TRBV6-6, the J call TRBJ1-1; no clear D. There are 15 residues in the CDR3. Looked up from germline, CDR1 is MNHNY and CDR2 is SVGAGI (reference sequence). The V end was cut by 0 bases, the J end by 1 base, with 9 bases between. CDR3 region: CASSYSVNRNTEAFF. The CDR3 DNA sequence: TGTGCCAGCAGTTACTCAGTTAACAGGAACACTGAAGCTTTCTTT.

V is TRBV27 and J is TRBJ1-1; possibly TRBD1 for D (5 bases). The CDR3 spans 13 residues. Germline values: CDR1 MNHEY, CDR2 SMNVEV (reference sequence). Between the trimmed V and J ends, which lost 2 bases and 3 bases, there was a span of 7 bases. CDR3 sequence: CASSLSRDTEAFF. The DNA of the CDR3 is TGTGCCAGCAGTTTAAGCAGGGACACTGAAGCTTTCTTT.

In nucleotides, the CDR3 is TGTGCCAGCAGTTACGGGGCTAGCGCGAGCTCCTACAATGAGCAGTTCTTC. Translating gives CASSYGASASSYNEQFF. This chain connects TRBV5-4 to TRBJ2-1; tentatively, D is TRBD2 (6 bases). Looked up from germline, CDR1 is SGHNT and CDR2 is YYREEE (reference sequence). Trimming removed 5 bases at V and 0 bases at J, with 18 bases between. CDR3 length: 17 amino acids.

This clonotype was found once. The chain joins TRBV9 to TRBJ2-1, with 11 bases identical to TRBD2. The trim removed 1 base at V and 7 bases at J, leaving 4 bases unmatched. The CDR3 is 15 residues long. Germline CDR1 reads SGDLS; CDR2 reads YYNGEE. CDR3 amino acids: CASSVRASGRNEQFF. CDR3 coding DNA: TGTGCCAGCAGCGTAAGGGCTAGCGGGAGGAATGAGCAGTTCTTC. Complete variable domain (other parts from reference TRBV9 and TRBJ2-1): DSGVTQTPKHLITATGQRVTLRCSPRSGDLSVYWYQQSLDQGLQFLIQYYNGEERAKGNILERFSAQQFPDLHSELNLSSLELGDSALYFCASSVRASGRNEQFFGPGTRLTVL.

This clonotype turned up a few times. The V call is TRBV11-3, the J call TRBJ2-1; the D gene is possibly TRBD1 (5 bases). Germline V CDR1 and CDR2: SGHNT, YENEEA. The CDR3 is made up of 16 amino acids. Trimming pared 4 bases from V and 6 bases from J, leaving 19 bases between. DNA for the CDR3: TGTGCCAGCAGCTCAGCCAGGGTTTCGCTCCCCAATGAGCAGTTCTTC. Residues: CASSSARVSLPNEQFF.